This entry describes one T cell receptor beta chain. What it binds is not known. The data were obtained in a study of T cell responses to AZD1222 COVID-19 vaccine. V gave up 1 base and J gave up 7 bases; unmatched junction bases: 8. CDR3 length: 15 residues. Germline CDR1 is SGHRS and CDR2 is YFSETQ. The study's findings and limits: Donors were largely white British and mainly female; clonal diversity was possibly underestimated. Targeting of unmutated variant regions was reportedly seen in nearly half of spike-specific TCRs.

Some clones are missing from TCRdb's copy, which holds only in-frame ones; the method was immunoSEQ multiplex PCR. The sample comprises tens of thousands of clones, 79% of which are singletons, and approximately 22% rests with the top ten. The sample in question was peripheral blood, obtained on day 0 of MenACWY control vaccination. The sequence came from an adult in good health. The chain combines TRBV5-1 with TRBJ2-7; 10 positions match TRBD2. In DNA form, the CDR3 reads TGCGCCAGCAGCTTGCCCGTAGGACTAGCGGAAGAGCAGTACTTC. It is translated as CASSLPVGLAEEQYF.